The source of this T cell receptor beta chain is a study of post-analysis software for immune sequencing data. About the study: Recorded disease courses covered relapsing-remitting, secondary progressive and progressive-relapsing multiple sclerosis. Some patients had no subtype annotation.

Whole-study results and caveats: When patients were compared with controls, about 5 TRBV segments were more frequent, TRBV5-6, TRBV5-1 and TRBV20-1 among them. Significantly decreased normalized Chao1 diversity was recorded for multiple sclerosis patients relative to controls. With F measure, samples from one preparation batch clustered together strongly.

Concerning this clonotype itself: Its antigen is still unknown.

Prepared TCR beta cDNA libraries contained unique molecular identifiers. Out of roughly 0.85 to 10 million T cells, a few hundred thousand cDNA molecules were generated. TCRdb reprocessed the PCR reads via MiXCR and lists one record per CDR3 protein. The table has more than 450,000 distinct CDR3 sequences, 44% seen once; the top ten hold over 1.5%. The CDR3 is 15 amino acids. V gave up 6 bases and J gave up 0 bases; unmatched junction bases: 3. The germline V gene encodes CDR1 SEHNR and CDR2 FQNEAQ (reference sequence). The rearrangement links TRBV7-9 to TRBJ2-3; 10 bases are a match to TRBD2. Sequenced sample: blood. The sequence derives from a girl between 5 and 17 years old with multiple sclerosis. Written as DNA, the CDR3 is TGTGCCAGCAGGTTGACTAGCGGGAGCACAGATACGCAGTATTTT. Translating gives CASRLTSGSTDTQYF. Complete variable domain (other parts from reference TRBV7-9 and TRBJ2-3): DTGVSQNPRHKITKRGQNVTFRCDPISEHNRLYWYRQTLGQGPEFLTYFQNEAQLEKSRLLSDRFSAERPKGSFSTLEIQRTEQGDSAMYLCASRLTSGSTDTQYFGPGTRLTVL.